This T cell receptor (beta chain) was obtained from a study of OX40 agonist ivuxolimab in advanced cancers. The length of the CDR3 is 15 residues. V shed 4 bases and J shed 2 bases, with 12 bases lying between them. CDR1 is LNHDA and CDR2 is SQIVND in the germline V gene (reference sequence). Produced via immunoSEQ multiplex PCR; TCRdb's table is partial and in-frame only. Of 50,000 to 70,000 clones listed, about 83% are singletons. The chain has TRBV19 and TRBJ1-5; D is ambiguous. The source material was CD4+ or CD8+ T cells sorted from blood, sampled in a trial of the OX40 agonist ivuxolimab. The TCR sequence derives from an adult with an advanced solid tumor such as melanoma, head and neck, liver or kidney cancer. The CDR3 protein is CASSRENLGNQPQHF. DNA of the CDR3: TGTGCCAGTAGTAGGGAAAACTTGGGCAATCAGCCCCAGCATTTT.